The 21 T cell receptor beta chains listed next were all sequenced from one sample in a study of blood T cell repertoires in COVID-19. Sequencing used immunoSEQ multiplex PCR; TCRdb keeps in-frame clones, though not all of them. The table shows around 140,000 clones, with 88% occurring only once. Source material: peripheral blood. These receptors all stem from a woman aged 45 to 65 with acute or convalescent COVID-19.

In the case of this clone: Likely a read error: the CDR3 ends without its conserved phenylalanine or tryptophan. It is unclear where the CDR3 begins or ends on the DNA, so no DNA is shown, and the CDR3 is as TCRdb lists it. The rearrangement links TRBV6-5 to TRBJ2-7; the table calls TRBD1, which could not be checked here. The CDR3 is made up of 14 amino acids, end residues included. Germline V CDR1 and CDR2: MNHEY, SVGAGI. CDR3 protein: CASGPRIGGVLDIA.

The genes are TRBV6-1 and TRBJ1-2, with D maybe TRBD1 (6 bases). This CDR3 region has 17 residues. V gave up 0 bases and J gave up 5 bases, with 19 bases separating them. Germline V gene lookup returns CDR1 MNHNS and CDR2 SASEGT. The CDR3, as DNA: TGTGCCAGCAGTGAAGCGACCGGGGGGGACACCCTTTATGGCTACACCTTC. Amino acids: CASSEATGGDTLYGYTF.

V gene TRBV2 combines with J gene TRBJ1-5; 7 bases fit TRBD1. The CDR3 is 15 residues long. CDR1 SNHLY and CDR2 FYNNEI come from the germline V gene. Trimming at V came to 5 bases and at J to 7 bases, leaving 11 bases not matched to a gene. CDR3 nucleotide sequence: TGTGCCAGCAGTCGGGCAGGGGGTTTGGGGCAGCCCCAGCATTTT. This encodes CASSRAGGLGQPQHF.

J is TRBJ2-5 and V is TRBV19; D remains ambiguous. Germline V gene sequence: CDR1 LNHDA, CDR2 SQIVND (reference sequence). Deletions cut 1 base from V and 3 bases from J, with 9 bases between. The CDR3 has 14 amino acids. The chain's CDR3 is CASSIGFTKETQYF. In DNA form, the CDR3 reads TGTGCCAGTAGTATAGGGTTCACAAAAGAGACCCAGTACTTC.

The rearrangement joins TRBV28 to TRBJ2-7; D is ambiguous. Looked up from germline, CDR1 is MDHEN and CDR2 is SYDVKM. This CDR3 is 15 amino acids long. Deletions cut 5 bases from V and 0 bases from J, with 14 bases between. The CDR3 DNA reads TGTGCCAGCAGTCCGGGTCCCATCAGCTCCTACGAGCAGTACTTC. Translating it yields CASSPGPISSYEQYF.

The chain couples TRBV27 to TRBJ2-1, with TRBD2 matching over 8 bases. Germline V CDR1 and CDR2: MNHEY, SMNVEV (reference sequence). V lost 7 bases to trimming and J lost 5 bases; unmatched junction nucleotides: 10. This CDR3 spans 15 amino acids. The CDR3 region has the DNA TGTGCCAGCACTCTAGCGGGCGGGGTCAACAATGAGCAGTTCTTC. It encodes CASTLAGGVNNEQFF.

This clone is a singleton in its sample. The chain combines TRBV7-9 with TRBJ1-4, with 11 positions matching TRBD1. The J segment lost 8 bases and the V segment lost 3 bases, leaving 2 bases of the junction unmatched. Per germline, CDR1 SEHNR and CDR2 FQNEAQ (reference sequence). The CDR3 has 14 residues. CDR3 loop: CASSLGQGEEKLFF. For the CDR3, the DNA is TGTGCCAGCAGCTTGGGACAGGGGGAGGAAAAACTGTTTTTT. The full variable domain, with the rest looked up from reference TRBV7-9 and TRBJ1-4, is DTGVSQNPRHKITKRGQNVTFRCDPISEHNRLYWYRQTLGQGPEFLTYFQNEAQLEKSRLLSDRFSAERPKGSFSTLEIQRTEQGDSAMYLCASSLGQGEEKLFFGSGTQLSVL.

The chain combines TRBV9 with TRBJ2-5; 7 bases line up with TRBD1. The ends lost 2 bases at V and 5 bases at J; junction bases unmatched: 9. The CDR3 loop spans 15 amino acids. The germline CDR1 and CDR2 sequences are SGDLS and YYNGEE. CDR3 bases: TGTGCCAGCAGCGTCGAGACAGGGTGGTTGGAGACCCAGTACTTC. Translated: CASSVETGWLETQYF.

The chain carries TRBV9 and TRBJ1-3; TRBD1 matches at 8 bases. J gave up 3 bases and V 0 bases, and 8 bases lay outside the gene matches. The CDR3 consists of 17 residues. Germline values: CDR1 SGDLS, CDR2 YYNGEE. CDR3 sequence reads: CASSVGGRGRDGNTIYF. The CDR3 DNA follows: TGTGCCAGCAGCGTAGGCGGCAGGGGGCGCGATGGAAACACCATATATTTT.

V usage is TRBV7-3 and J usage is TRBJ2-5, with TRBD1 matching 8 bases. V shed 4 bases and J 7 bases; nucleotides not matched to a gene: 5. The CDR3 has 13 amino acids. Germline V gives CDR1 SGHTA, CDR2 FQGTGA. This CDR3 reads CASSSDRAGTQYF. The DNA for the CDR3 is TGTGCCAGCAGCTCGGACAGGGCGGGGACCCAGTACTTC.

The chain is built from TRBV30 and TRBJ1-1; no definite D call. The germline CDR1 and CDR2 sequences are GTSNPN and SVGIG (reference sequence). This CDR3 contains 13 residues. Deletions cut 4 bases from V and 0 bases from J, with 9 bases between. The CDR3 here is CAWKKYMNTEAFF. Written as DNA, the CDR3 is TGTGCCTGGAAGAAGTACATGAACACTGAAGCTTTCTTT.

The chain couples TRBV13 to TRBJ1-2, with 7 bases fitting TRBD1. Germline lookup yields CDR1 PRHDT and CDR2 FYEKMQ (reference sequence). This CDR3 is 14 amino acids long. The J segment lost 5 bases and the V segment lost 5 bases, leaving 8 bases of the junction unmatched. For the CDR3, the DNA is TGTGCCAGCAGCCATAGACAGGGATTTTATGGCTACACCTTC. This sequence encodes CASSHRQGFYGYTF.

V gene TRBV9 combines with J gene TRBJ1-2; maybe TRBD1 (5 bases). CDR1 and CDR2 (germline): SGDLS, YYNGEE. This CDR3 region has 15 residues. The germline V and J ends were trimmed by 0 bases and 8 bases, with 17 bases remaining between them. CDR3 bases: TGTGCCAGCAGCGTAGTTGAAGGCGGGGGTAGCGGCTACACCTTC. This codes for CASSVVEGGGSGYTF.

About this clone itself: One end of the junction fails to match germline, which may point to a read error. The chain combines TRBV19 with TRBJ1-2, with TRBD1 as a possible D gene (5 bases). This CDR3 has 13 residues. The V gene's germline CDR1 is LNHDA and CDR2 SQIVND (reference sequence). This CDR3 reads CASSPRALYDYTF. The CDR3 nucleotides are TGTGCCAGTAGCCCCAGGGCTCTTTATGACTACACCTTC.

This chain links TRBV6-5 with TRBJ2-7; 9 bases are shared with TRBD1. The CDR3 length is 13 residues. Germline V CDR1 and CDR2: MNHEY, SVGAGI. After removal of 6 bases from V and 6 bases from J, the junction contained 6 bases not matched to a gene. CDR3: CASSWDRDREQYF. The CDR3 DNA reads as TGTGCCAGCAGCTGGGACAGGGACCGCGAGCAGTACTTC.

Turning to this clone: The germline gene is not matched at one end of the junction; a read error may be the cause. The chain combines TRBV15 with TRBJ2-1, with a weak D call TRBD2 (6 bases). Germline V gives CDR1 LNHNV, CDR2 YYDKDF (reference sequence). The CDR3 totals 15 residues. In DNA, the CDR3 is TGTGCCACCAGCAGAGAAAGGGACTCCAACAATGAGCAGTTCTTC. Translating gives CATSRERDSNNEQFF.

The rearrangement links TRBV18 to TRBJ2-2; 10 nucleotides agree with TRBD1. Per germline, CDR1 KGHSH and CDR2 LQKENI. The CDR3 spans 18 residues. Trimming removed 1 base from V and 3 bases from J; junction bases left unmatched: 8. The CDR3 loop reads CASSPRFVGQGDTGELFF. CDR3 in DNA: TGTGCCAGCTCACCACGCTTTGTTGGACAGGGGGACACCGGGGAGCTGTTTTTT.

This clone was recorded only once. This CDR3 reads CASSVEGIGNTIYF. The CDR3 coding sequence is TGTGCCAGCAGCGTAGAGGGGATTGGAAACACCATATATTTT. The gene calls are TRBV9 and TRBJ1-3; D possibly corresponds to TRBD1 (5 bases). Looked up from germline, CDR1 is SGDLS and CDR2 is YYNGEE. This CDR3 is built from 14 residues. The ends were cut back, 0 bases at V and 3 bases at J, with 7 bases in the middle.

The V call is TRBV11-3, the J call TRBJ2-1, with D unclear. This CDR3 has 13 residues. The germline V gene encodes CDR1 SGHNT and CDR2 YENEEA. V was cut by 2 bases and J by 2 bases, with 4 bases left in between. This CDR3 is CASSLQAYNEQFF. Written as DNA, the CDR3 is TGTGCCAGCAGCTTACAGGCCTACAATGAGCAGTTCTTC.

V is TRBV5-5 and J is TRBJ2-5, with 10 bases that match TRBD1. Germline V gene data show CDR1 as SGHKS and CDR2 as YYEKEE (reference sequence). Trimming took 0 bases from V and 10 from J; bases not matched to a gene: 12. The CDR3 is made up of 16 amino acids. Here the CDR3 reads CASSLVGTGDWGGQYF. CDR3 nucleotides: TGTGCCAGCAGCTTGGTAGGGACAGGGGACTGGGGCGGCCAGTACTTC. Complete variable domain (other parts from reference TRBV5-5 and TRBJ2-5): DAGVTQSPTHLIKTRGQQVTLRCSPISGHKSVSWYQQVLGQGPQFIFQYYEKEERGRGNFPDRFSARQFPNYSSELNVNALLLGDSALYLCASSLVGTGDWGGQYFGPGTRLLVL.

The J gene is TRBJ2-1, the V gene TRBV11-2; D is perhaps TRBD2 (6 bases). The length of the CDR3 is 14 residues. CDR1 is SGHAT, CDR2 FQNNGV, per germline. V was trimmed by 3 bases and J by 4 bases, leaving 10 bases between them. This CDR3 reads CASSFAGGYNEQFF. The CDR3 bases are TGTGCCAGCAGCTTTGCAGGAGGGTACAATGAGCAGTTCTTC.